The rows below give T cell receptor beta chains drawn from one sample of a study of beta chain features in type 1 diabetes. Profiling relied on immunoSEQ multiplex PCR, and the TCRdb table lists in-frame clones only, not all of them. The sample gives around 300,000 clones, approximately 10% of which show up once; about 0.015% is in the top ten. The sample was naive CD4+ T cells from blood. These receptors originate from a woman under 40 in good health. CDR3s include the opening cysteine and the closing phenylalanine or tryptophan. Each record gives: J gene, V gene, D gene, clone size, CDR3 protein, CDR3 DNA. A D gene is named only where the DNA matches it firmly. Not every row has a clone size; where given, it reads once, few, many or a size class.

>TRBJ1-2|TRBV15|TRBD1|-
CATSSPIQGARYGYTF
TGTGCCACCAGCAGTCCGATCCAGGGGGCCCGCTATGGCTACACCTTC
>TRBJ1-3|TRBV30|TRBD1|few
CAWNSGTAYSGNTIYF
TGTGCCTGGAATTCCGGGACAGCGTACTCTGGAAACACCATATATTTT
>TRBJ2-1|TRBV14|TRBD1|-
CASSQERDRGSEQFF
TGTGCCAGCAGCCAAGAGAGGGACAGGGGCTCTGAGCAGTTCTTC
>TRBJ1-4|TRBV27|-|-
CASSLLEVLDEKLFF
TGTGCCAGCAGTTTATTAGAAGTTTTAGATGAAAAACTGTTTTTT
>TRBJ2-5|TRBV9|TRBD2|-
CASSVYGGRAQETQYF
TGTGCCAGCAGCGTATATGGCGGGAGGGCCCAAGAGACCCAGTACTTC
>TRBJ2-5|TRBV5-1|-|once
CASSSQGQETQYF
TGCGCCAGCAGCTCACAGGGCCAAGAGACCCAGTACTTC
>TRBJ1-2|TRBV16|-|few
CASSPLPGDYGYTF
TGTGCCAGCAGCCCCCTGCCAGGGGACTATGGCTACACCTTC
>TRBJ2-7|TRBV7-2|-|-
CASSLVGEQYF
TGTGCCAGCAGCTTAGTCGGGGAGCAGTACTTC
>TRBJ2-3|TRBV9|-|few
CASSVGRSTDTQYF
TGTGCCAGCAGCGTGGGCCGAAGCACAGATACGCAGTATTTT
>TRBJ1-1|TRBV30|-|-
CAWSVLPENTEAFF
TGTGCCTGGAGTGTATTACCAGAGAACACTGAAGCTTTCTTT
>TRBJ2-5|TRBV4-2|TRBD1|few
CASSSGTEQETQYF
TGTGCCAGCAGCTCCGGGACAGAACAAGAGACCCAGTACTTC
>TRBJ2-1|TRBV7-2|-|-
CASSLTGTEQFF
TGTGCCAGCAGCCTCACAGGGACTGAGCAGTTCTTC
>TRBJ2-7|TRBV9|TRBD2|few
CASSVVAGGPGYEQYF
TGTGCCAGCAGCGTCGTAGCGGGAGGGCCTGGGTACGAGCAGTACTTC
>TRBJ2-2|TRBV7-3|-|-
CASSFLGGATGELFF
TGTGCCAGCAGCTTTCTTGGAGGAGCAACCGGGGAGCTGTTTTTT
>TRBJ2-7|TRBV10-3|TRBD2|few
CAIGTSGRVYEQYF
TGTGCCATCGGGACTAGCGGGAGGGTATACGAGCAGTACTTC
>TRBJ2-7|TRBV7-2|TRBD2|few
CASSSTSGNSYEQYF
TGTGCCAGCAGCTCGACTAGCGGGAACTCCTACGAGCAGTACTTC
>TRBJ2-7|TRBV5-1|TRBD1|-
CASSQRTGGDEQYF
TGCGCCAGCAGCCAGAGGACAGGGGGCGACGAGCAGTACTTC
>TRBJ2-2|TRBV2|TRBD2|-
CASNREVGTGELFF
TGTGCCTCCAATCGGGAGGTTGGTACCGGGGAGCTGTTTTTT
>TRBJ2-7|TRBV29-1|-|few
CSVGKEATYEQYF
TGCAGCGTTGGAAAGGAGGCGACCTACGAGCAGTACTTC
>TRBJ2-2|TRBV9|-|-
CASSPLASGELFF
TGTGCCAGCAGCCCATTAGCCTCCGGGGAGCTGTTTTTT
>TRBJ2-7|TRBV7-7|TRBD2|-
CASSPQPGGDEQYF
TGTGCTAGCAGCCCCCAACCCGGGGGGGACGAGCAGTACTTC
>TRBJ1-1|TRBV25-1|-|few
CASSEYRNTEAFF
TGTGCCAGCAGTGAATATAGGAACACTGAAGCTTTCTTT
>TRBJ2-5|TRBV28|-|-
CASSLSYQETQYF
TGTGCCAGCAGTTTGAGTTACCAAGAGACCCAGTACTTC
>TRBJ2-7|TRBV5-4|TRBD2|-
CASSLSAGEGEQYF
TGTGCCAGCAGCTTGTCGGCGGGAGAAGGCGAGCAGTACTTC
>TRBJ2-1|TRBV10-3|-|-
CATSGQAYNEQFF
TGTGCCACCTCCGGACAAGCATACAATGAGCAGTTCTTC